This entry lists 13 T cell receptor beta chains sequenced from one sample in a study of T cell repertoires in cytomegalovirus infection. These receptors lack a known antigen. TCRdb redid the calling of the reads with MiXCR, one entry per CDR3 protein. This sample has about 310,000 distinct CDR3 sequences, with around a quarter found just once. Sequenced material: cultured PBMCs, taken from culture after CMV antigen stimulation. These receptors were obtained from a human donor in good health (CMV status not recorded). Some clones in this sample may be carry-over from other donors' samples.

This clonotype was picked up many times. This chain joins TRBV7-6 and TRBJ2-7; 9 bases fit TRBD1. The germline V gene encodes CDR1 SGHVS and CDR2 FNYEAQ. CDR3 length equals 14 residues. V shed 5 bases, J shed 4 bases, and the junction held 6 bases outside the gene matches. The CDR3 bases are TGTGCCAGCAGCCTAGGACAGGGGAGGTACGAGCAGTACTTC. This gives the protein CASSLGQGRYEQYF.

This clonotype appeared many times. V and J are TRBV7-2 and TRBJ2-7, with a weak D call TRBD1 (6 bases). The ends were cut back, 1 base at V and 3 bases at J, with 13 bases in the middle. The CDR3 is 15 amino acids. Germline CDR1 reads SGHTA; CDR2 reads FQGNSA. The CDR3 loop is CASSLGPSGVYEQYV. The DNA for the CDR3 is TGTGCCAGCAGCTTAGGCCCGTCAGGGGTCTACGAGCAGTACGTC.

This clonotype was detected ten times or more. This chain joins TRBV7-3 and TRBJ2-5; D may be TRBD2 (6 bases). Trimming pared 5 bases from V and 2 bases from J, leaving 9 bases between. Germline V gene sequence: CDR1 SGHTA, CDR2 FQGTGA. The CDR3 is made up of 13 amino acids. The CDR3 reads CASSRDSQETQYF. CDR3 DNA: TGTGCCAGCAGCCGGGACTCTCAAGAGACCCAGTACTTC.

The chain is built from TRBV7-9 and TRBJ2-1; TRBD2 aligns across 9 bases. The length of the CDR3 is 15 residues. The V segment lost 3 bases and the J segment 8 bases; nucleotides outside the gene matches: 8. Germline V gene lookup returns CDR1 SEHNR and CDR2 FQNEAQ (reference sequence). CDR3 in DNA: TGTGCCAGCAGCTTCCGTAGCGGGAGTCGGGATGAGCAGTTCTTC. Residues: CASSFRSGSRDEQFF.

This clonotype was seen more than once but under ten times. The CDR3 ends on some other residue instead of the conserved phenylalanine or tryptophan, so this is likely a read error. This rearrangement joins TRBV27 to TRBJ2-5; 9 nucleotides match TRBD1. V shed 5 bases, J shed 0 bases, and the junction held 7 bases outside the gene matches. The CDR3 totals 16 residues. Germline CDR1 reads MNHEY; CDR2 reads SMNVEV (reference sequence). The CDR3 protein is CASSRGGQGYQETQYL. As DNA, the CDR3 is TGTGCCAGCAGTCGTGGGGGACAGGGATACCAAGAGACCCAGTACCTC.

The V call is TRBV28, the J call TRBJ1-4; D call uncertain. This CDR3 comprises 13 residues. Trimming stripped 2 bases from V and 8 bases from J, with 9 bases between. In germline, CDR1 is MDHEN, CDR2 SYDVKM. DNA of the CDR3: TGTGCCAGCAGTTTAGCCCAGAAGGAAAAACTGTTTTTT. Translating gives CASSLAQKEKLFF.

The chain has TRBV28 and TRBJ2-5; D is uncertain. The V gene lost 3 bases and the J gene lost 4 bases, with 12 bases spanning the gap. Germline CDR1 and CDR2: MDHEN and SYDVKM. The CDR3 has 14 amino acids. The CDR3 loop reads CASSLATTRETQYF. CDR3 in DNA: TGTGCCAGCAGTTTGGCCACAACCCGAGAGACCCAGTACTTC.

The table lists this clonotype with many counts. V is TRBV7-2 and J is TRBJ2-1, with D possibly being TRBD2 (5 bases). Looked up from germline, CDR1 is SGHTA and CDR2 is FQGNSA. V was shortened by 5 bases and J by 2 bases, with 10 bases between the two germline ends. The CDR3 is 14 amino acids. CDR3 DNA sequence: TGTGCCAGCAGCCGACCGGGAACCTACAATGAGCAGTTCTTC. Amino acid sequence: CASSRPGTYNEQFF. The full variable domain, with the rest looked up from reference TRBV7-2 and TRBJ2-1, is GAGVSQSPSNKVTEKGKDVELRCDPISGHTALYWYRQSLGQGLEFLIYFQGNSAPDKSGLPSDRFSAERTGGSVSTLTIQRTQQEDSAVYLCASSRPGTYNEQFFGPGTRLTVL.

The rearrangement links TRBV12-3 or TRBV12-4 to TRBJ1-3; D possibly corresponds to TRBD1 (5 bases). The ends were cut back, 5 bases at V and 2 bases at J, with 19 bases in the middle. This CDR3 region has 17 residues. The CDR3 DNA follows: TGTGCCAGCAGTCCCAAGAATACCGCGGGGGCTGGAAACACCATATATTTT. This translates into CASSPKNTAGAGNTIYF.

The rearrangement uses TRBV24-1 and TRBJ2-7; D uncertain. Trimming shortened V by 5 bases and J by 11 bases, and 12 bases separated the two germline ends. CDR1 KGHDR and CDR2 SFDVKD come from the germline V gene. This CDR3 contains 11 residues. The CDR3 DNA is TGTGCCACCAGTGTAAACCTCCGAAAGTACGTC. Amino acid sequence: CATSVNLRKYV.

This clonotype has more than one count but fewer than ten. V usage is TRBV4-1 and J usage is TRBJ1-6; a possible D gene is TRBD1 (5 bases). The CDR3 sequence is 19 residues long. V was clipped by 3 bases and J by 10 bases, with 28 bases between them. Germline-derived CDR1 and CDR2 are MGHRA and YSYEKL. CDR3 DNA: TGCGCCAGCAGCCACATGGGGGTTTATCGTAGGATACGAGAATCACCCCTCCACTTT. Protein: CASSHMGVYRRIRESPLHF.

The chain recombines TRBV27 with TRBJ2-5, with TRBD1 as a possible D gene (6 bases). Germline lookup yields CDR1 MNHEY and CDR2 SMNVEV (reference sequence). The CDR3 is 12 residues long. V was trimmed by 10 bases and J by 5 bases, leaving 14 bases between them. The CDR3 DNA is TGTGCCACCCAAGGGGGTAGTGAGACCCAGTACTTC. This translates into CATQGGSETQYF.

The V call is TRBV11-2, the J call TRBJ2-7; 11 bases match TRBD2. V lost 4 bases and J lost 1; bases outside the gene matches: 3. There are 15 residues in the CDR3. CDR1 and CDR2 from the germline V gene are SGHAT and FQNNGV. The CDR3 coding sequence is TGTGCCAGCAGCTGGACTAGCGGGTTTTCCTACGAGCAGTACGTC. Encoded protein: CASSWTSGFSYEQYV.